Listed below are T cell receptor beta chains from one sample, sequenced in a study of blood T cell repertoires in COVID-19. Repertoires were generated with immunoSEQ multiplex PCR, while TCRdb's copy carries only in-frame clones and drops some. The sample consists of about 120,000 clones, about four fifths of them appearing once. The sample taken for sequencing was PBMCs or T cells enriched from blood (not recorded which). The receptors were gathered from a woman aged 25 to 39 who had recovered from COVID-19. Each CDR3 is given with its conserved first and last residue. A D gene is named only where the DNA matches it firmly. Size is stated for part of the rows, as once, few or many counts, or as a class when the clone is expanded.

NA	NA	TRBV3-1/TRBV3-2	TRBJ1-1	TGTGCCAGCAGCCACCTGGGCAGCAGCACTGAAGCTTTCTTT	CASSHLGSSTEAFF
TRBD2	NA	TRBV7-9	TRBJ2-7	TGTGCCAGCAGCTTAGGACTAGCGGTCTCCTACGAGCAGTACTTC	CASSLGLAVSYEQYF
NA	NA	TRBV2	TRBJ1-6	TGTGCCAGCAGTGAACAGGGTTCCTATAATTCACCCCTCCACTTT	CASSEQGSYNSPLHF
NA	NA	TRBV7-9	TRBJ1-3	TGTGCCAGCAGCTTAGCAGGGGGTGGAAACACCATATATTTT	CASSLAGGGNTIYF
NA	NA	TRBV28	TRBJ2-2	TGTGCCAGCAGTTTATGGTCTGGGGAGCTGTTTTTT	CASSLWSGELFF
NA	NA	TRBV5-4	TRBJ1-1	TGTGCCAGCAGCTTGACCCGACTTTTGAACACTGAAGCTTTCTTT	CASSLTRLLNTEAFF
NA	NA	TRBV19	TRBJ1-1	TGTGCCAGTAGTACTTACAGGGAGACTGAAGCTTTCTTT	CASSTYRETEAFF
NA	NA	TRBV19	TRBJ1-5	TGTGCCAGTAGTATTCTATATGGCAATCAGCCCCAGCATTTT	CASSILYGNQPQHF
NA	NA	TRBV2	TRBJ1-4	TGTGCCAGCAGTCTAACAGGGCCCGCAACTAATGAAAAACTGTTTTTT	CASSLTGPATNEKLFF
TRBD1	NA	TRBV14	TRBJ2-7	TGTGCCAGCAGCCGCAACAGGGGGCGCCTCGGCGAGCAGTACTTC	CASSRNRGRLGEQYF
TRBD1	NA	TRBV6-2/TRBV6-3	TRBJ1-1	TGTGCCAGCAGTTACGAGGACAGGGGATGGTACACTGAAGCTTTCTTT	CASSYEDRGWYTEAFF
TRBD1	NA	TRBV12-3/TRBV12-4	TRBJ1-2	TGTGCCAGCAGCGGACAGGGCCGGGGCTACACCTTC	CASSGQGRGYTF
TRBD2	NA	TRBV11-2	TRBJ2-5	TGTGCCAGCAGCTCTAGTACGGGAGCGGGACAAGAGACCCAGTACTTC	CASSSSTGAGQETQYF
TRBD1	NA	TRBV30	TRBJ1-6	TGTGCCTGGAGTGAGGGGGGGACAGGGGATTCACCCCTCCACTTT	CAWSEGGTGDSPLHF
NA	NA	TRBV7-8	TRBJ2-1	TGTGCCAGCAGCTTAGGAGGTATCGTGAGCTCCTACAATGAGCAGTTCTTC	CASSLGGIVSSYNEQFF
NA	NA	TRBV2	TRBJ1-2	TGTGCCAGCAGTGATTGGGGGGTGGGCGGCTACACCTTC	CASSDWGVGGYTF
NA	NA	TRBV7-3	TRBJ1-3	TGTGCCAGCAGCTTTTATCCTGGAAACACCATATATTTT	CASSFYPGNTIYF
NA	few	TRBV3-1/TRBV3-2	TRBJ1-2	TGTGCCAGCAGCCAGCGGCGGAATGGCTACACCTTC	CASSQRRNGYTF
NA	many	TRBV10-3	TRBJ2-3	TGTGCCATCAGTGAGTCTGGCGGCTACCACACTAGCACAGATACGCAGTATTTT	CAISESGGYHTSTDTQYF
TRBD2	NA	TRBV30	TRBJ2-3	TGTGCCTGGAGTGCCCTAGCGGGAGGGCATGATACGCAGTATTTT	CAWSALAGGHDTQYF
TRBD1	NA	TRBV7-2	TRBJ1-1	TGTGCCAGCAGCTCCGACAGGGTACGAAGGACTGAAGCTTTCTTT	CASSSDRVRRTEAFF
TRBD2	few	TRBV4-3	TRBJ2-5	TGCGCCAGCAGCCAAGATCGGGCGGGAGGGCAAGAGACCCAGTACTTC	CASSQDRAGGQETQYF
TRBD2	NA	TRBV28	TRBJ2-1	TGTGCCAGCAGTTTAGGACTAGTTAACAATGACCAGCAGTTCTTC	CASSLGLVNNDQQFF
TRBD1	few	TRBV7-9	TRBJ2-7	TGTGCCAGCAGCTCCGACAGGGACCTCTACGAGCAGTACTTC	CASSSDRDLYEQYF
TRBD2	few	TRBV24-1	TRBJ2-7	TGTGCCACCAGCACTAGCGGGAGAAGGGACGAGCAGTACTTC	CATSTSGRRDEQYF
NA	NA	TRBV6-4	TRBJ1-5	TGTGCCAGCAGTGACTCCTCGGAGAATCAGCCCCAGCATTTT	CASSDSSENQPQHF
NA	NA	TRBV30	TRBJ1-5	TGTGCCTGGAGTTCGGGGGGGTCCAGCGGCAATCAGCCCCAGCATTTT	CAWSSGGSSGNQPQHF
TRBD1	NA	TRBV28	TRBJ1-1	TGTGCCAGCAGGACGACAGGGGGCACTGAAGCTTTCTTT	CASRTTGGTEAFF
NA	NA	TRBV2	TRBJ2-5	TGTGCCAGCAGTGAAACGAGCACCCTTCGGGAGACCCAGTACTTC	CASSETSTLRETQYF
TRBD1	NA	TRBV24-1	TRBJ1-5	TGTGCCACCAGTTTAACCAGGGGGAATCAGCCCCAGCATTTT	CATSLTRGNQPQHF
TRBD1	NA	TRBV27	TRBJ1-2	TGTGCCAGCAGTTTTAGCAGGGGGCACGGCTACACCTTC	CASSFSRGHGYTF
TRBD1	NA	TRBV28	TRBJ2-7	TGTGCCAGCAGTTTGACCGGGACAGGGGCTCTATGGGAGCAGTACTTC	CASSLTGTGALWEQYF
TRBD1	NA	TRBV9	TRBJ1-2	TGTGCCAGCAGCGGGCAGGGGGCGCAGGACTATGGCTACACCTTC	CASSGQGAQDYGYTF
TRBD2	NA	TRBV19	TRBJ2-1	TGTGCCAGTAGTCAGATCGGTCGGGGGGACTCGTACAATGAGCAGTTCTTC	CASSQIGRGDSYNEQFF
TRBD2	NA	TRBV4-1	TRBJ2-1	TGCGCCAGCAGCCTTAGCGGGGGGGGCAATGAGCAGTTCTTC	CASSLSGGGNEQFF
NA	NA	TRBV7-6	TRBJ2-7	TGTGCCAGCAGCTTAGGGCCAGCTAGTAGCTCCTACGAGCAGTACTTC	CASSLGPASSSYEQYF
NA	NA	TRBV3-1/TRBV3-2	TRBJ2-7	TGTGCCAGCAGCCCCCCCAGGCGTACTCGAAGCTCCTACGAGCAGTACTTC	CASSPPRRTRSSYEQYF
NA	NA	TRBV4-1	TRBJ2-7	TGCGCCAGCAGTCAGAAACCGGGATCCTCCTACGAGCAGTACTTC	CASSQKPGSSYEQYF
NA	NA	TRBV15	TRBJ1-3	TGTGCCACCAGCAGAGTTTCGGGGTGGACGGAGAGCTCTGGAAACACCATATATTTT	CATSRVSGWTESSGNTIYF
TRBD2	NA	TRBV18	TRBJ2-2	TGTGCCAGCTCAGCGACTAGCGGGAGGGTGAAGGAGCTGTTTTTT	CASSATSGRVKELFF
TRBD1	once	TRBV6-5	TRBJ1-1	TGTGCCAGCAGTTACTCGACAGGGTTCACTGAAGCTTTCTTT	CASSYSTGFTEAFF
NA	NA	TRBV4-3	TRBJ2-7	TGCGCCAGCAGCCCTTTAGATGGGGGGTTCGAGCAGTACTTC	CASSPLDGGFEQYF
NA	NA	TRBV6-5	TRBJ1-1	TGTGCCAGCAGTTGGGGTGGACAGATCAACACTGAAGCTTTCTTT	CASSWGGQINTEAFF
TRBD1	NA	TRBV28	TRBJ1-6	TGTGCCAGCAGTTTCCTTGACAGGGACAATTCACCCCTCCACTTT	CASSFLDRDNSPLHF
NA	NA	TRBV28	TRBJ1-6	TGTGCCAGCAGTACCTGGACTAATTCTAATTCACCCCTCCACTTT	CASSTWTNSNSPLHF
NA	NA	TRBV4-1	TRBJ1-2	TGCGCCAGCAGCCAAGCCTATGGCGGGGGGCTGGACTATGGCTACACCTTC	CASSQAYGGGLDYGYTF
TRBD1	few	TRBV7-8	TRBJ2-5	TGTGCCAGCAGCGAAAGGACAGGACGAAAGGGGACCCAGTACTTC	CASSERTGRKGTQYF
NA	NA	TRBV19	TRBJ1-1	TGTGCCAGACCCCCGGAGGGCGACACTGAAGCTTTCTTT	CARPPEGDTEAFF
TRBD1	NA	TRBV27	TRBJ2-7	TGTGCCAGCAGTTCAACCCCGGACAGGGCCCACGAGCAGTACTTC	CASSSTPDRAHEQYF